The 7 T cell receptor beta chains presented below share a single source sample, sequenced in a study of cytomegalovirus exposure and HLA in healthy donors. Use of 60 Vbeta and 13 Jbeta primers characterized the PCR. The data were produced by immunoSEQ multiplex PCR, yet TCRdb's version contains in-frame clones alone and is incomplete. The table has some 190,000 clones, under 85% seen once. Source material: PBMCs. The origin of the receptors is a woman aged 18-29 years in good health and CMV-seronegative.

The chain combines TRBV5-1 with TRBJ2-7, with 16 bases that match TRBD2. CDR3 length equals 16 residues. CDR1 is SGHRS and CDR2 is YFSETQ in the germline V gene. J gave up 5 bases and V 4 bases, and 6 bases lay outside the gene matches. The CDR3 protein is CASSRGTSGRADEQYF. CDR3 DNA: TGCGCCAGCAGCAGGGGGACTAGCGGGAGGGCCGACGAGCAGTACTTC.

The chain has TRBV6-5 and TRBJ2-1; 7 positions agree with TRBD2. This CDR3 contains 14 residues. Germline-derived CDR1 and CDR2 are MNHEY and SVGAGI. After removal of 4 bases from V and 7 bases from J, the junction contained 7 bases not matched to a gene. Written as DNA, the CDR3 is TGTGCCAGCAGTTTCGAGGGAGGGCCAAATGAGCAGTTCTTC. Translated: CASSFEGGPNEQFF.

The chain carries TRBV5-6 and TRBJ2-1; D is ambiguous. In germline, CDR1 is SGHDT, CDR2 YYEEEE. Trimming took 4 bases from V and 4 from J, leaving 6 bases between them. This CDR3 is built from 12 residues. The CDR3 loop reads CASSRLYNEQFF. In nucleotides, the CDR3 is TGTGCCAGCAGCCGACTTTACAATGAGCAGTTCTTC. Together with reference TRBV5-6 and TRBJ2-1, the CDR3 gives the full variable domain: DAGVTQSPTHLIKTRGQQVTLRCSPKSGHDTVSWYQQALGQGPQFIFQYYEEEERQRGNFPDRFSGHQFPNYSSELNVNALLLGDSALYLCASSRLYNEQFFGPGTRLTVL.

The chain carries TRBV4-1 and TRBJ2-5, with 9 positions matching TRBD1. CDR1 is MGHRA, CDR2 YSYEKL, per germline. Trimming removed 1 base from V and 3 bases from J; junction bases left unmatched: 0. This CDR3 region has 14 residues. The CDR3 DNA follows: TGCGCCAGCAGCCAAGGACAGGGGGAAGAGACCCAGTACTTC. It encodes CASSQGQGEETQYF.

This clone was counted between two and nine times. The V call is TRBV19, the J call TRBJ1-6; D is undetermined. CDR1 and CDR2 from the germline V gene are LNHDA and SQIVND (reference sequence). This CDR3 is 13 amino acids long. Trimming pared 9 bases from V and 5 bases from J, leaving 11 bases between. The CDR3 DNA reads TGTGCCAGCACGAGGAGCGATAATTCACCCCTCCACTTT. Its translation is CASTRSDNSPLHF.

This rearrangement joins TRBV4-1 to TRBJ2-3; 10 bases are shared with TRBD2. Per the germline V gene, CDR1 is MGHRA and CDR2 is YSYEKL. After removal of 6 bases from V and 6 bases from J, the junction contained 12 bases not matched to a gene. This CDR3 contains 16 residues. The chain's CDR3 is CASSHGGAGGRDTQYF. The CDR3 bases are TGCGCCAGCAGTCACGGTGGAGCGGGGGGGCGGGATACGCAGTATTTT.

V usage is TRBV4-2 and J usage is TRBJ2-7; possible D gene TRBD2, 5 bases. Trimming stripped 6 bases from V and 0 bases from J, with 12 bases between. This CDR3 comprises 14 residues. CDR1 is LGHNA and CDR2 is YNFKEQ in the germline V gene. For the CDR3, the DNA is TGTGCCAGCAGTAGGGAGACTGGCTCCTACGAGCAGTACTTC. Translated, it gives CASSRETGSYEQYF.